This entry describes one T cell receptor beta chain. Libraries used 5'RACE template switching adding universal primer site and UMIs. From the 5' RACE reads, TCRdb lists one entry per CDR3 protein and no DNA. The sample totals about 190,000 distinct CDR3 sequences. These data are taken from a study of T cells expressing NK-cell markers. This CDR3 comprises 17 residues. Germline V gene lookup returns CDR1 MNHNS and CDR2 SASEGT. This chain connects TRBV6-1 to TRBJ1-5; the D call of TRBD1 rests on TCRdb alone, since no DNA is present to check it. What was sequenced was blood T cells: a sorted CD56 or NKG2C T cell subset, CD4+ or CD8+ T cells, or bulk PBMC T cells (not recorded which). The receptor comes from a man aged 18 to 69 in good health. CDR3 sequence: CASSPPCNGACNQPQHF.